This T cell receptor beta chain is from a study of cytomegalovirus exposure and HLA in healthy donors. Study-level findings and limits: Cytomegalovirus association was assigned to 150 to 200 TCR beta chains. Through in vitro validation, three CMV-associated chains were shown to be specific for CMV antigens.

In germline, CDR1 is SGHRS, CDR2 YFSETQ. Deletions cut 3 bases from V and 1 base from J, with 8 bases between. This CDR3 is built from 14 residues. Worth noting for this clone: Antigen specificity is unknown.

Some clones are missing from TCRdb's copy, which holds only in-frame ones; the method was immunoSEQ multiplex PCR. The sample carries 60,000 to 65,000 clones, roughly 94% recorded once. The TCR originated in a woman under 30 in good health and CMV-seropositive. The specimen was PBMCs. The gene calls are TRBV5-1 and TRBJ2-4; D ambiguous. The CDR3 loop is CASSSVGAKNIQYF. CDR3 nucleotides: TGCGCCAGCAGCTCGGTCGGGGCCAAAAACATTCAGTACTTC.